This record concerns one T cell receptor (beta chain) sequence. Its specificity is not known. Treatment indicated: about 20 received Ad26.COV2.S at low or high dose, single or two shots; several received placebo; per-sample allocation not given. Sampling was performed 63 days after the first vaccine or placebo injection. Based in Boston, the donor was an adult of 18-55 years. Vaccination used an Ad26 vector expressing Wuhan-strain SARS-CoV-2 spike. Profiling relied on immunoSEQ multiplex PCR, and the TCRdb table lists in-frame clones only, not all of them. The sample includes some 350,000 clones, 80% to 90% of them seen just once. The data originate from a study of Ad26.COV2.S vaccination and SARS-CoV-2 variants. Study-wide results and limits: Researchers reported similar non-spike TCR breadth in vaccine and placebo recipients.

The CDR3 length is 15 residues. Germline V gene data show CDR1 as LNHDA and CDR2 as SQIVND (reference sequence). The V and J ends lost 6 bases and 1 base, in that order; junction bases with no gene match: 5. The sequencing used peripheral blood, collected in a trial of Ad26.COV2.S vaccine versus placebo. This rearrangement joins TRBV19 to TRBJ1-5, with 8 nucleotides matching TRBD1. This TCR derives from a person aged 18-65 years who received the Ad26.COV2.S COVID-19 vaccine or a placebo. Here the CDR3 reads CASRETGDSNQPQHF. The CDR3 DNA sequence: TGTGCCAGTAGGGAGACAGGGGACAGCAATCAGCCCCAGCATTTT.